This passage covers 14 T cell receptor beta chains from one sample sequenced in a study of blood T cell repertoires in COVID-19. Here immunoSEQ multiplex PCR was the method, and the copy in TCRdb shows in-frame clones only, minus some. The sample carries about 480,000 clones, more than 85% recorded once. The sample was PBMCs or T cells enriched from blood (not recorded which). These receptors all come from an older woman who had recovered from COVID-19.

The rearrangement links TRBV6-4 to TRBJ1-5; 8 bases line up with TRBD1. CDR1 MRHNA and CDR2 SNTAGT come from the germline V gene. V lost 3 bases and J lost 6; bases outside the gene matches: 4. CDR3 length equals 14 residues. The CDR3 spells CASSERQGIQPQHF. CDR3 coding DNA: TGTGCCAGCAGTGAGAGACAGGGGATTCAGCCCCAGCATTTT.

J is TRBJ2-6 and V is TRBV7-9, with 7 bases aligning to TRBD2. Per germline, CDR1 SEHNR and CDR2 FQNEAQ (reference sequence). The CDR3 consists of 19 residues. The J segment lost 2 bases and the V segment lost 5 bases, leaving 15 bases of the junction unmatched. Here the CDR3 DNA reads TGTGCCAGCAGCCCGATGGGAGGGTTCGGGAACCCTGGGGCCAACGTCCTGACTTTC. It codes for CASSPMGGFGNPGANVLTF.

This clone was found a few times. The chain joins TRBV9 to TRBJ2-2; the match to TRBD1 covers 9 bases. The CDR3 has 18 amino acids. V was pared by 0 bases and J by 6 bases, with 12 bases of the junction left unmatched. Germline CDR1 reads SGDLS; CDR2 reads YYNGEE. The DNA of the CDR3 is TGTGCCAGCAGCGTAGTGTCCGGGACAGGGAGAAGGGCCGGGGAGCTGTTTTTT. This sequence encodes CASSVVSGTGRRAGELFF.

The gene calls are TRBV10-3 and TRBJ2-2; D gene unclear. Germline V CDR1 and CDR2: ENHRY, SYGVKD. The CDR3 has 11 residues. The V end was cut by 2 bases, the J end by 9 bases, with 4 bases between. The CDR3 region is CAISELRELFF. Written as DNA, the CDR3 is TGTGCCATCAGTGAGCTCCGGGAGCTGTTTTTT.

The gene calls are TRBV11-2 and TRBJ1-2, with 7 bases fitting TRBD1. V shed 7 bases, J shed 3 bases, and the junction held 5 bases outside the gene matches. The CDR3 is 13 amino acids. Germline lookup yields CDR1 SGHAT and CDR2 FQNNGV. Written as DNA, the CDR3 is TGTGCCAGCACCTCCACAGGGGACTATGGCTACACCTTC. This codes for CASTSTGDYGYTF.

The rearrangement joins TRBV5-8 to TRBJ2-1; 10 bases line up with TRBD2. With 6 bases clipped from V and 1 base from J, the junction kept 4 bases outside the gene matches. In germline, CDR1 is SGHTS, CDR2 YDEGEE. The CDR3 has 15 amino acids. The CDR3 reads CASKRGGGSYNEQFF. For the CDR3, the DNA is TGTGCCAGCAAGCGGGGGGGCGGATCCTACAATGAGCAGTTCTTC.

This clone was seen only once. The V and J genes are TRBV2 and TRBJ2-7, with D possibly TRBD1 on 5 matching bases. V dropped 3 bases and J dropped 0 bases, with 9 bases sitting between them. CDR3 size: 14 residues. CDR1 SNHLY and CDR2 FYNNEI come from the germline V gene. Here the CDR3 reads CASSDRASSYEQYV. The CDR3 DNA is TGTGCCAGCAGTGACAGGGCAAGCTCCTACGAGCAGTACGTC.

This clone turned up a few times. This sequence joins TRBV11-2 and TRBJ1-1; D may be TRBD1 (6 bases). Per germline, CDR1 SGHAT and CDR2 FQNNGV. The CDR3 spans 13 residues. V lost 8 bases to trimming and J lost 1 base, with 11 bases between them. The CDR3 DNA is TGTGCCAGCGCCTGGACAGAGAACACTGAAGCTTTCTTT. Its translation: CASAWTENTEAFF.

The V call is TRBV30, the J call TRBJ1-1; 7 nucleotides match TRBD1. Per germline, CDR1 GTSNPN and CDR2 SVGIG (reference sequence). V lost 1 base to trimming and J lost 3 bases; unmatched junction nucleotides: 11. The CDR3 spans 16 residues. The CDR3 DNA follows: TGTGCCTGGAGTGACTATGGGACAGTCCATTACACTGAAGCTTTCTTT. Its translation: CAWSDYGTVHYTEAFF.

The V call is TRBV12-5, the J call TRBJ1-1; 7 positions agree with TRBD1. The CDR3 has 13 residues. J gave up 5 bases and V 5 bases, and 5 bases lay outside the gene matches. In germline, CDR1 is LGHNT, CDR2 FRNRAP. The CDR3, as DNA: TGTGCTAGTGGTGGGGACAGTGGGACTGAAGCTTTCTTT. This encodes CASGGDSGTEAFF.

CDR3 coding DNA: TGTGCCAGCAGCTCCACACGGGGAGTATCGAAAACTAATGAAAAACTGTTTTTT. This sequence encodes CASSSTRGVSKTNEKLFF. The V call is TRBV7-9, the J call TRBJ1-4, with unresolved D. The V gene lost 4 bases and the J gene lost 1 base, with 19 bases spanning the gap. The CDR3 sequence is 18 residues long. Germline V gene sequence: CDR1 SEHNR, CDR2 FQNEAQ (reference sequence).

The genes are TRBV24-1 and TRBJ2-5; 13 bases fit TRBD2. CDR3 length: 17 residues. CDR1 is KGHDR, CDR2 SFDVKD, per germline. After removal of 5 bases from V and 5 bases from J, the junction contained 10 bases not matched to a gene. This CDR3 is CATSARGLAGVRETQYF. CDR3 bases: TGTGCCACCAGTGCCCGCGGACTAGCGGGGGTCCGGGAGACCCAGTACTTC.

The chain couples TRBV10-2 to TRBJ1-5; 9 nucleotides align to TRBD1. After removal of 6 bases from V and 4 bases from J, the junction contained 4 bases not matched to a gene. Germline V gene lookup returns CDR1 WSHSY and CDR2 SAAADI. The length of the CDR3 is 14 residues. CDR3 sequence reads: CASSHGTGNQPQHF. The CDR3 DNA reads as TGCGCCAGCAGCCACGGGACAGGGAATCAGCCCCAGCATTTT.

The chain has TRBV7-6 and TRBJ2-5, with 8 bases identical to TRBD1. This CDR3 comprises 13 residues. The V gene's germline CDR1 is SGHVS and CDR2 FNYEAQ. Unmatched junction bases numbered 2, after V lost 4 bases and J lost 4 bases. The DNA of the CDR3 is TGTGCCAGCAGCTCCAGGGGGCGAGAGACCCAGTACTTC. Its translation is CASSSRGRETQYF.